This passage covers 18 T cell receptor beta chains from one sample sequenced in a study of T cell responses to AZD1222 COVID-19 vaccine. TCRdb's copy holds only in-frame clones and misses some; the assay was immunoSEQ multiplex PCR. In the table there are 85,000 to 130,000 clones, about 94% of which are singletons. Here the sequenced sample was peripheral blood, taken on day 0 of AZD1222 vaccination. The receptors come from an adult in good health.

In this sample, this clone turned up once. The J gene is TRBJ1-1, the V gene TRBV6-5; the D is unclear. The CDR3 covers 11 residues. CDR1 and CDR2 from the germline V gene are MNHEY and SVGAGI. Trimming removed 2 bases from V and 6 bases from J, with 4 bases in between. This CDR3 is CASSYGSEAFF. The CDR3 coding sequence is TGTGCCAGCAGTTACGGGTCTGAAGCTTTCTTT.

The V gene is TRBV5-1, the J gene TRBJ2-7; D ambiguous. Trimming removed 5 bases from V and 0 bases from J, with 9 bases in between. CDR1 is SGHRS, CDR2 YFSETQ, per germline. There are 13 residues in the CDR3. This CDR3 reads CASSTTYSYEQYF. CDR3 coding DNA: TGCGCCAGCAGTACTACATACTCCTACGAGCAGTACTTC.

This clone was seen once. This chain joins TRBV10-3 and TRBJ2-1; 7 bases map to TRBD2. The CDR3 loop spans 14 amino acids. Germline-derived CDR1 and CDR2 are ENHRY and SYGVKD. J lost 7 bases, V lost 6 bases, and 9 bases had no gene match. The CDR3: CAIRSSGNVNEQFF. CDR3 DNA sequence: TGTGCCATCAGAAGCAGCGGGAACGTAAATGAGCAGTTCTTC.

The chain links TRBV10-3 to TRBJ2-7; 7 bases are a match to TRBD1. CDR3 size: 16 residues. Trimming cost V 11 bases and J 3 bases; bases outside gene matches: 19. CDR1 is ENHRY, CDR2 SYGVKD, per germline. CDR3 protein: CASTLTGKSLVYEQYF. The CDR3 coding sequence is TGTGCCTCAACCCTGACAGGGAAGAGTTTAGTCTACGAGCAGTACTTC.

The CDR3 is CARRTGKLYEQYF. The CDR3 DNA reads as TGTGCCAGGAGAACAGGGAAATTGTACGAGCAGTACTTC. This chain links TRBV19 with TRBJ2-7, with D tentatively TRBD1 (6 bases). From germline, CDR1 is LNHDA and CDR2 SQIVND (reference sequence). The CDR3 totals 13 residues. Trimming took 9 bases from V and 4 from J, leaving 16 bases between them.

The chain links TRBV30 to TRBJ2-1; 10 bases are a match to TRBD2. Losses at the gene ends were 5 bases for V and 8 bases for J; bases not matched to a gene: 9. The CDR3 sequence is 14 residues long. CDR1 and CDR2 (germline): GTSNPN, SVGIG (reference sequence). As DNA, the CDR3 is TGTGCCTGGGGGATCGGGCTAGCGGGAGATGAGCAGTTCTTC. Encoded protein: CAWGIGLAGDEQFF. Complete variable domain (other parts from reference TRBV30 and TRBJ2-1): SQTIHQWPATLVQPVGSPLSLECTVEGTSNPNLYWYRQAAGRGLQLLFYSVGIGQISSEVPQNLSASRPQDRQFILSSKKLLLSDSGFYLCAWGIGLAGDEQFFGPGTRLTVL.

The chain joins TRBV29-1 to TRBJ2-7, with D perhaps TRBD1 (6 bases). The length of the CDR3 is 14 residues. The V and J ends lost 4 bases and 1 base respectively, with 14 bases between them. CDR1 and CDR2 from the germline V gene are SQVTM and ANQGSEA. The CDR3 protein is CSVVRDTRSYEQYF. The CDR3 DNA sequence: TGCAGCGTTGTCCGGGACACCCGTTCCTACGAGCAGTACTTC.

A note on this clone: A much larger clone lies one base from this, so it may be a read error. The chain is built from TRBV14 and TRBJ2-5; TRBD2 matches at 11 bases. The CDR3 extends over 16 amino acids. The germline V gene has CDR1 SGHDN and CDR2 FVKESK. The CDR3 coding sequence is TGTGCCAGCAGCCAATCAGGACTAGCGGGTCAAGGGACCCAGTACTTC. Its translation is CASSQSGLAGQGTQYF.

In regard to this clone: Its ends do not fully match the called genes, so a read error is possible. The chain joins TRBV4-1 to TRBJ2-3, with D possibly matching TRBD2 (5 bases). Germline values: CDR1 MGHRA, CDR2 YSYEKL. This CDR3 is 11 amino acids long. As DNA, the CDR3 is TGCGCCAGCAGCCAGGCACTACTCCCGGGATTT. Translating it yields CASSQALLPGF.

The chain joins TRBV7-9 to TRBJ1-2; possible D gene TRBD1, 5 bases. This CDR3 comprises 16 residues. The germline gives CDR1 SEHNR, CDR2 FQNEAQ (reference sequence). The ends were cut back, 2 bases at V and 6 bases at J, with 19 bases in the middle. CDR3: CASSLTGGPATNGYTF. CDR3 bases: TGTGCCAGCAGCTTAACGGGGGGTCCCGCGACTAATGGCTACACCTTC.

The CDR3 region is CASSWRTGILNEQFF. CDR3 bases: TGTGCCAGCAGCTGGAGGACAGGAATACTCAATGAGCAGTTCTTC. The chain links TRBV5-4 to TRBJ2-1; 7 bases map to TRBD1. The germline gives CDR1 SGHNT, CDR2 YYREEE (reference sequence). The CDR3 contains 15 residues. V dropped 3 bases and J dropped 6; count of bases not matched to a gene: 9.

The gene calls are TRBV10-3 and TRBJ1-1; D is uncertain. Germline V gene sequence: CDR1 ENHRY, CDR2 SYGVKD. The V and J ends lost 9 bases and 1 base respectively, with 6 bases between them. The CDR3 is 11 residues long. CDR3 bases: TGTGCCATTCGACAGAACACTGAAGCTTTCTTT. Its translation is CAIRQNTEAFF.

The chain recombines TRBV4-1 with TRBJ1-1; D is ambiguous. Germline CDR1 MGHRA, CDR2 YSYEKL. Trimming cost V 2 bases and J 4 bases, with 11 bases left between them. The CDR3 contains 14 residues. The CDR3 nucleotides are TGCGCCAGCAGCCAACTGGGGAGGATCACTGAAGCTTTCTTT. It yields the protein CASSQLGRITEAFF.

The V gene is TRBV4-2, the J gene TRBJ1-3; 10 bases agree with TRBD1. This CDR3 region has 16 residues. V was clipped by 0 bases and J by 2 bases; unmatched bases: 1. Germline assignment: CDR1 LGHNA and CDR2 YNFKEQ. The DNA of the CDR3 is TGTGCCAGCAGCCAAGAGGGGACAGGGGCTGGAAACACCATATATTTT. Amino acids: CASSQEGTGAGNTIYF.

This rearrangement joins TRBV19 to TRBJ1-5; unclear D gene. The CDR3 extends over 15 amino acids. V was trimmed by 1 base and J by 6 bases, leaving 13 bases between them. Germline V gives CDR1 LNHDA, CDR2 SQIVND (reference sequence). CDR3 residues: CASSIVAYGGQPQHF. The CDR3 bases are TGTGCCAGTAGTATAGTGGCGTATGGAGGTCAGCCCCAGCATTTT.

The CDR3 DNA sequence: TGCGCCAGCAGCCCCCGTGGGACAGGGAGGAACGAGCAGTACTTC. This translates into CASSPRGTGRNEQYF. The chain uses TRBV4-1 and TRBJ2-7, with 9 bases that match TRBD1. This CDR3 comprises 15 residues. After removal of 4 bases from V and 5 bases from J, the junction contained 9 bases not matched to a gene. The germline CDR1 and CDR2 sequences are MGHRA and YSYEKL.

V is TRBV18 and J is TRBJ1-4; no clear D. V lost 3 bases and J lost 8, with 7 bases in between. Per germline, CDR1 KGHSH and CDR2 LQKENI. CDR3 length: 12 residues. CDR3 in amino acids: CASSPGGEKLFF. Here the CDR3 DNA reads TGTGCCAGCTCACCGGGAGGGGAAAAACTGTTTTTT.

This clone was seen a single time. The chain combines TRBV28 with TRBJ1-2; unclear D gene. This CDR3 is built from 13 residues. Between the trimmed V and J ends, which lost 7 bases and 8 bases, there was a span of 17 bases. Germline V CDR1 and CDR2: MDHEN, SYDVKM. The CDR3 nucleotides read TGTGCCAGCAACCTACGGGCAGTGGGCGGCTACACCTTC. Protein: CASNLRAVGGYTF.